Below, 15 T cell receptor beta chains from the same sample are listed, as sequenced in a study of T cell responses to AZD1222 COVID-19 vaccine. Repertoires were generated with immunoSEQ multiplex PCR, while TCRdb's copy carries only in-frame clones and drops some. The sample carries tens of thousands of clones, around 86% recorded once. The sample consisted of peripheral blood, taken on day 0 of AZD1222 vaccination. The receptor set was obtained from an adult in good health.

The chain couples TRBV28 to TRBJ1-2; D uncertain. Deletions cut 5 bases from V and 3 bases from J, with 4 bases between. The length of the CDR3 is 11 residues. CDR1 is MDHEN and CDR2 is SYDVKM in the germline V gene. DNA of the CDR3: TGTGCCAGCAGTGACTACTATGGCTACACCTTC. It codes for CASSDYYGYTF.

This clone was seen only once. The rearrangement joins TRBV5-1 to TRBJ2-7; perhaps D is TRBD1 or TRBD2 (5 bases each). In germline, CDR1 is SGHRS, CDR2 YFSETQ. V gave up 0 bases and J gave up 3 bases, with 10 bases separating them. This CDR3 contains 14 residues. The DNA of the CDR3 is TGCGCCAGCAGCTTGGCTTCAGGGAGCTACGAGCAGTACTTC. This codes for CASSLASGSYEQYF.

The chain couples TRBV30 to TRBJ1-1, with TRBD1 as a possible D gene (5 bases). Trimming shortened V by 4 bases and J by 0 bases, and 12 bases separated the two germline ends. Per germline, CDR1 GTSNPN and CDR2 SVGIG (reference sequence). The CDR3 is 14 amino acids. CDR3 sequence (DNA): TGTGCCTGGAACAAGGACATGCTGAACACTGAAGCTTTCTTT. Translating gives CAWNKDMLNTEAFF.

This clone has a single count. CDR3 nucleotide sequence: TGCGCCAGCAGCTTGGATGGGACGGACCACAATCAGCCCCAGCATTTT. It translates to CASSLDGTDHNQPQHF. This chain joins TRBV5-1 and TRBJ1-5; tentatively, D is TRBD1 (5 bases). Germline CDR1 reads SGHRS; CDR2 reads YFSETQ. CDR3 size: 16 residues. V was shortened by 0 bases and J by 3 bases, with 13 bases between the two germline ends.

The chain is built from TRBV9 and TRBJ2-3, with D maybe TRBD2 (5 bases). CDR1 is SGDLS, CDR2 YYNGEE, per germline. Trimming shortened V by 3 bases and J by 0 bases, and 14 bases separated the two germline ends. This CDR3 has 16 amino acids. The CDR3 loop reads CASSEEGSRSTDTQYF. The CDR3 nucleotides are TGTGCCAGCAGCGAAGAGGGCTCCAGAAGCACAGATACGCAGTATTTT.

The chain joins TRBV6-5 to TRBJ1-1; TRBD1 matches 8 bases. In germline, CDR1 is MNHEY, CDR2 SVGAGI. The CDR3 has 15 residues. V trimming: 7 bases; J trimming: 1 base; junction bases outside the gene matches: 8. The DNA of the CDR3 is TGTGCCAGCACCTTTCCAGGACAGGGGAACACTGAAGCTTTCTTT. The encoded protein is CASTFPGQGNTEAFF.

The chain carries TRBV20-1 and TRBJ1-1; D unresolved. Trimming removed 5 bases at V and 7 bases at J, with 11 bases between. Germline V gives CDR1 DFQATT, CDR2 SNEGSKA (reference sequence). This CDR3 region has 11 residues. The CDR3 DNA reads TGCAGTGCTCATCGGTGGGGTGAAGCTTTCTTT. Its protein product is CSAHRWGEAFF.

CDR3 protein: CASTPRGAGQETQYF. In DNA, the CDR3 is TGCGCCAGCACCCCCCGAGGGGCGGGCCAAGAGACCCAGTACTTC. This rearrangement joins TRBV5-1 to TRBJ2-5; D is perhaps TRBD1 or TRBD2 (5 bases each). Trimming pared 6 bases from V and 1 base from J, leaving 16 bases between. In germline, CDR1 is SGHRS, CDR2 YFSETQ. The CDR3 runs to 15 residues.

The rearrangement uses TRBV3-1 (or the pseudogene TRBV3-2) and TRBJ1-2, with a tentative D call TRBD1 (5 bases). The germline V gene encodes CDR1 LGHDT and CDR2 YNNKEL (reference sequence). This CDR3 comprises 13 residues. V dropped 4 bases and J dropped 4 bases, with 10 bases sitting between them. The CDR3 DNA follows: TGTGCCAGCAGCCCAGACAGCGGCTATGGCTACACCTTC. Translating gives CASSPDSGYGYTF.

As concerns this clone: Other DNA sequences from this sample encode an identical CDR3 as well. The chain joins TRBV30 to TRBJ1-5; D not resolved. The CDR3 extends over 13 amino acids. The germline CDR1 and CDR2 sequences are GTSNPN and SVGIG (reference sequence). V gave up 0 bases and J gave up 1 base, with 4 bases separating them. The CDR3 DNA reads TGTGCCTGGAGTGTAGGAAGCAATCAGCCCCAGCATTTT. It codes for CAWSVGSNQPQHF.

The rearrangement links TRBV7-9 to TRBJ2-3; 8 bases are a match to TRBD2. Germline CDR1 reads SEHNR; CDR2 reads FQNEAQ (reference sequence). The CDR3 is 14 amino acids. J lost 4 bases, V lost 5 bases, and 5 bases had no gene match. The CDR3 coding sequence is TGTGCCAGCAGCCCATCCGGGGGGGCAGATACGCAGTATTTT. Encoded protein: CASSPSGGADTQYF.

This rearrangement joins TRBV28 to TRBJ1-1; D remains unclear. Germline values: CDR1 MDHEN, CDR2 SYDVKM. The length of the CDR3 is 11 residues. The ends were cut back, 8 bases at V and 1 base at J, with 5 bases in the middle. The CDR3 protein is CASPGNTEAFF. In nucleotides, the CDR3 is TGTGCCAGCCCGGGGAACACTGAAGCTTTCTTT.

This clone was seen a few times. CDR3 coding DNA: TGTGCCACCAGCGAGGGGAAGAGGGACACCGGGGAGCTGTTTTTT. Amino acids: CATSEGKRDTGELFF. The genes are TRBV24-1 and TRBJ2-2; tentatively, D is TRBD1 or TRBD2 (5 bases each). Trimming left V 7 bases short and J 3 bases short, with 14 bases between. Germline lookup yields CDR1 KGHDR and CDR2 SFDVKD. This CDR3 spans 15 amino acids.

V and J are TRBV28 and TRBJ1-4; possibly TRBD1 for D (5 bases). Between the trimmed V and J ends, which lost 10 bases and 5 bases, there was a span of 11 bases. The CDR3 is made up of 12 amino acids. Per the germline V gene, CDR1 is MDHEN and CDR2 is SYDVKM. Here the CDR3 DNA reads TGTGCCACCTGTTGGGGGAATGAAAAACTGTTTTTT. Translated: CATCWGNEKLFF.

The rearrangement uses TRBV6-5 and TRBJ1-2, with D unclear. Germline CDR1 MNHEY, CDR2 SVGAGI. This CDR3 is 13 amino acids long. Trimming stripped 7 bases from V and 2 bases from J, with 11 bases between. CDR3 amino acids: CASTAGPNYGYTF. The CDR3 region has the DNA TGTGCCAGCACCGCCGGGCCGAACTATGGCTACACCTTC.